This is a list of T cell receptor beta chains from one sample in a study of blood T cell repertoires in COVID-19. Method: immunoSEQ multiplex PCR; TCRdb's copy keeps in-frame clones and lacks some. The table shows 250,000 or so clones, with approximately 81% occurring only once. Sequenced sample: PBMCs or T cells enriched from blood (not recorded which). These receptors came from a woman in her 50s who had been exposed to COVID-19. CDR3s leave out the opening cysteine and the closing phenylalanine or tryptophan.

>TRBV2|TRBJ2-7
ASSESRGRGTYEQY
>TRBV28|TRBJ1-4
ASSLSRGVEKLF
>TRBV18|TRBJ2-7
ASSPNVYEQY
>TRBV19|TRBJ1-3
ASRQGTGNTIY
>TRBV5-1|TRBJ2-7
ASSLGRWGQGPHEQY
>TRBV12-5|TRBJ1-3
ASGSGGNTIY
>TRBV4-1|TRBJ1-1
ASSYAGTEAF
>TRBV5-6|TRBJ2-3
ASTWGNTQY
>TRBV18|TRBJ1-1
ASSPRPGTSNTEAF
>TRBV7-6|TRBJ1-4
ASSSATGWGEKLF
>TRBV4-2|TRBJ1-1
ASSQGGGWDTEAF
>TRBV5-1|TRBJ2-7
ASSFTGDYEQY
>TRBV20-1|TRBJ2-7
SASSPGPEQY
>TRBV7-9|TRBJ2-7
ASSPLYEQY
>TRBV5-4|TRBJ2-2
ASSLGLAENTGELF
>TRBV12-5|TRBJ1-3
ASGLDRGSGNTIY
>TRBV30|TRBJ1-2
AWSVGVHGYT
>TRBV19|TRBJ2-3
ASSMSRLAGGVTDTQY
>TRBV10-3|TRBJ1-6
AISESQGTYNSPLH
>TRBV19|TRBJ1-1
ASSLILGFGGTSFEAF
>TRBV10-3|TRBJ1-5
AISRTGGPQPQH
>TRBV11-2|TRBJ2-7
ASSPFPPREENEQY